This T cell receptor (beta chain) was sequenced in a study of shared clonotypes between healthy human individuals. Data came from immunoSEQ multiplex PCR; TCRdb stores just in-frame clones and leaves some out. The sample consists of 2 million to 3 million clones, approximately 94% of them appearing once. The V gene lost 0 bases and the J gene lost 2 bases, with 5 bases spanning the gap. The CDR3 has 13 amino acids. From germline, CDR1 is MNHNY and CDR2 SVGAGI (reference sequence). With regard to this clone: Other DNA sequences from this sample encode an identical CDR3 as well.

This chain joins TRBV6-6 and TRBJ2-7; D is uncertain. The TCR comes from a man aged 18 to 29 in good health. Some clones in this sample may be carry-over from other donors' samples. The sequencing sample was made of naive CD4+ T cells from PBMCs. Subset indicated: CD45RA+ positively selected. Here the CDR3 reads CASSYSGTYEQYF. The CDR3 DNA sequence: TGTGCCAGCAGTTACTCGGGCACCTACGAGCAGTACTTC.